The rows below give T cell receptor beta chains drawn from one sample of a study of shared clonotypes between healthy human individuals. Profiled with immunoSEQ multiplex PCR; TCRdb holds only in-frame clones, not every one. The sample includes about 870,000 clones, approximately 92% of them seen just once. Specimen: naive CD8+ T cells sorted from blood. The receptors stem from a man aged 30-40 years in good health. The CDR3 runs from the conserved cysteine through the conserved F or W. Each record gives: clone size, J gene, V gene, D gene, CDR3 DNA, CDR3 protein. The D gene is left open where the match is weak. Clone size, where shown, is once, few, many, or a class for clones that have expanded.

NA TRBJ2-5 TRBV7-6 NA TGTGCCAGCAGCTCCCAGAAACGCGGGATAGGACCTCAAGAGACCCAGTACTTC CASSSQKRGIGPQETQYF
NA TRBJ2-3 TRBV27 NA TGTGCCAGCAGTTTTATCGCGGCTGCAGATACGCAGTATTTT CASSFIAAADTQYF
once TRBJ1-2 TRBV29-1 TRBD1 TGCAGCGTTGAATTTGGGGGACAGGGGAACTATGGCTACACCTTC CSVEFGGQGNYGYTF
NA TRBJ2-4 TRBV29-1 NA TGCAGCGTCGCTCGACAGCCTTTGGCCAAAAACATTCAGTACTTC CSVARQPLAKNIQYF
NA TRBJ1-5 TRBV27 TRBD1 TGTGCCAGCAGTCCAAGACAGGGGGAACAGCCCCAGCATTTT CASSPRQGEQPQHF
NA TRBJ2-1 TRBV9 NA TGTGCCAGCGAGAGGACTCCCAATGAGCAGTTCTTC CASERTPNEQFF
once TRBJ1-1 TRBV2 NA TGTGCCAACCGACAGTACATGAACACTGAAGCTTTCTTT CANRQYMNTEAFF
NA TRBJ1-4 TRBV7-9 TRBD1 TGTGCCAGCAGCTTATCGGGACAGGGGTCGGCTAATGAAAAACTGTTTTTT CASSLSGQGSANEKLFF
NA TRBJ2-7 TRBV29-1 TRBD1 TGCAGCGTTGGAGGGACAGGGGGTTACGAGCAGTACTTC CSVGGTGGYEQYF
NA TRBJ2-6 TRBV2 NA TGTGCCAGCAGTGAGCGCCGGGACTTCTACTCTGGGGCCAACGTCCTGACTTTC CASSERRDFYSGANVLTF
NA TRBJ1-5 TRBV15 NA TGTGCCACCAGCAGAGTGACAGGCAGCAATCAGCCCCAGCATTTT CATSRVTGSNQPQHF
NA TRBJ2-3 TRBV27 TRBD2 TGTGCCAGCAGTTTATCTTGGGATCTAGCGGAAGATACGCAGTATTTT CASSLSWDLAEDTQYF
NA TRBJ2-7 TRBV2 NA TGTGCCAGCAGTGAAAGGGACACCTACGAGCAGTACTTC CASSERDTYEQYF
once TRBJ2-1 TRBV19 NA TGTGCCACTAGATACGACCTCTACAATGAGCAGTTCTTC CATRYDLYNEQFF
NA TRBJ1-4 TRBV9 NA TGTGCCAGCAGCCCGGGGACCGCAACTAATGAAAAACTGTTTTTT CASSPGTATNEKLFF
NA TRBJ2-3 TRBV7-3 TRBD2 TGTGCCAGCAGCTCGGGACTAGCGGGAGCCTACAGCACAGATACGCAGTATTTT CASSSGLAGAYSTDTQYF
NA TRBJ2-7 TRBV27 NA TGTGCCAGCAGTTTCGGGCTCTCCTCCTACGAGCAGTACTTC CASSFGLSSYEQYF
NA TRBJ2-2 TRBV7-2 NA TGTGCCAGCAGCTCGGTGGGAGTGGCCGGGGAGCTGTTTTTT CASSSVGVAGELFF
once TRBJ2-1 TRBV28 NA TGTGCCACCACGACCGGGCCCCCTGAGCAGTTCTTC CATTTGPPEQFF
NA TRBJ1-5 TRBV7-9 TRBD1 TGTGCCAGCAGCGCATCACAGGGGGACCAGCCCCAGCATTTT CASSASQGDQPQHF
NA TRBJ1-2 TRBV5-1 NA TGCGCCAGCAGCCCGGACACGGAGGGGTATGGCTACACCTTC CASSPDTEGYGYTF
NA TRBJ2-6 TRBV5-1 NA TGCGCCAGCAGCTTGGGGGGCGTCAGCAGCACTGGGGCCAACGTCCTGACTTTC CASSLGGVSSTGANVLTF
NA TRBJ1-5 TRBV7-7 NA TGTGCTAGCAGCTTCGGTATCGGGGCAGTGGGATACAGCAATCAGCCCCAGCATTTT CASSFGIGAVGYSNQPQHF